These 18 T cell receptor beta chains were sequenced from one sample in a study of blood T cell repertoires in COVID-19. Here immunoSEQ multiplex PCR was the method, and the copy in TCRdb shows in-frame clones only, minus some. The data show fewer than 65,000 clones, over 65% seen once. Source material: peripheral blood. The receptors here all came from a human donor in a cohort sampled during active COVID-19.

The J gene is TRBJ1-2, the V gene TRBV11-2; 8 bases agree with TRBD1. The germline V gene has CDR1 SGHAT and CDR2 FQNNGV. The CDR3 contains 16 residues. V dropped 4 bases and J dropped 2; count of bases not matched to a gene: 9. CDR3 amino acids: CASSSLGQGGNYGYTF. CDR3 nucleotide sequence: TGTGCCAGCAGCTCCCTAGGACAGGGAGGGAACTATGGCTACACCTTC.

The chain carries TRBV14 and TRBJ2-3; TRBD1 matches at 9 bases. Germline CDR1 reads SGHDN; CDR2 reads FVKESK. The CDR3 covers 16 residues. After removal of 2 bases from V and 0 bases from J, the junction contained 3 bases not matched to a gene. CDR3 nucleotide sequence: TGTGCCAGCAGCCAATTAGGACAGGGGAGCACAGATACGCAGTATTTT. It encodes CASSQLGQGSTDTQYF.

V gene TRBV6-1 combines with J gene TRBJ2-7; D is possibly TRBD1 (6 bases). Germline lookup yields CDR1 MNHNS and CDR2 SASEGT. The length of the CDR3 is 15 residues. Trimming shortened V by 3 bases and J by 5 bases, and 17 bases separated the two germline ends. Here the CDR3 DNA reads TGTGCCAGCAGTGAGAGGGGGACGGATCCTCACGAGCAGTACTTC. It yields the protein CASSERGTDPHEQYF.

J is TRBJ2-7 and V is TRBV5-4, with D tentatively TRBD1 (6 bases). The CDR3 length is 14 residues. The germline gives CDR1 SGHNT, CDR2 YYREEE (reference sequence). V lost 1 base and J lost 6, with 14 bases in between. The CDR3 DNA is TGTGCCAGCAGCTTGTTTCAGGGGTTTGGCGAGCAGTACTTC. Protein sequence: CASSLFQGFGEQYF.

The chain is built from TRBV4-3 and TRBJ1-2; 8 nucleotides align to TRBD1. CDR1 is LGHNA, CDR2 YSLEER, per germline. Trimming cost V 1 base and J 4 bases; bases outside gene matches: 8. This CDR3 has 16 amino acids. CDR3 DNA: TGCGCCAGCAGCCAAGCTAGGACAGGGTCTTTCTATGGCTACACCTTC. Encoded protein: CASSQARTGSFYGYTF.

The J gene is TRBJ2-5, the V gene TRBV11-2; D perhaps matches TRBD1 (6 bases). V was clipped by 6 bases and J by 0 bases, with 20 bases between them. CDR1 is SGHAT, CDR2 FQNNGV, per germline. The CDR3 has 17 residues. The chain's CDR3 is CASSQARQGMNQETQYF. CDR3 DNA sequence: TGTGCCAGCAGTCAAGCAAGGCAGGGGATGAACCAAGAGACCCAGTACTTC.

The V call is TRBV5-6, the J call TRBJ2-7; D is unresolved. Germline CDR1 SGHDT, CDR2 YYEEEE. This CDR3 region has 16 residues. Trimming pared 4 bases from V and 2 bases from J, leaving 19 bases between. The CDR3 protein is CASSPQRTLLTYEQYF. The CDR3 bases are TGTGCCAGCAGCCCCCAGCGAACGTTACTAACCTACGAGCAGTACTTC.

V and J are TRBV3-1 (or the pseudogene TRBV3-2) and TRBJ1-1; 7 bases map to TRBD1. The germline V gene has CDR1 LGHDT and CDR2 YNNKEL (reference sequence). This CDR3 is 13 amino acids long. Trimming removed 1 base from V and 6 bases from J; junction bases left unmatched: 2. The CDR3 sequence is CASSQGQGAEAFF. For the CDR3, the DNA is TGTGCCAGCAGCCAAGGACAGGGCGCTGAAGCTTTCTTT.

The chain carries TRBV24-1 and TRBJ2-3; D not certain. Deletions cut 5 bases from V and 5 bases from J, with 10 bases between. The CDR3 is made up of 13 amino acids. The germline CDR1 and CDR2 sequences are KGHDR and SFDVKD. CDR3 sequence reads: CATSGLNLDTQYF. CDR3 in DNA: TGTGCCACCAGTGGTCTAAACCTAGATACGCAGTATTTT.

V and J are TRBV19 and TRBJ2-3, with D possibly TRBD2 on 5 matching bases. The CDR3 sequence is 12 residues long. Germline CDR1 LNHDA, CDR2 SQIVND (reference sequence). Trimming took 6 bases from V and 5 from J, leaving 9 bases between them. CDR3 loop: CASSPEGDTQYF. CDR3 nucleotide sequence: TGTGCCAGTAGCCCCGAGGGAGATACGCAGTATTTT.

The chain has TRBV6-5 and TRBJ2-1, with TRBD1 matching 9 bases. With 7 bases clipped from V and 4 bases from J, the junction kept 8 bases outside the gene matches. The CDR3 has 15 amino acids. Germline CDR1 MNHEY, CDR2 SVGAGI. The CDR3 is CASTPGTGRYNEQFF. Written as DNA, the CDR3 is TGTGCCAGCACCCCGGGGACAGGGAGGTACAATGAGCAGTTCTTC.

This chain joins TRBV19 and TRBJ2-5; 11 bases agree with TRBD2. CDR1 is LNHDA and CDR2 is SQIVND in the germline V gene (reference sequence). V was clipped by 3 bases and J by 3 bases; unmatched bases: 6. The CDR3 runs to 16 residues. CDR3 protein: CASSILAGGSKETQYF. The CDR3 DNA is TGTGCCAGTAGTATCCTAGCGGGGGGATCTAAAGAGACCCAGTACTTC.

The chain recombines TRBV6-4 with TRBJ1-1, with D possibly matching TRBD1 (6 bases). Trimming removed 3 bases at V and 5 bases at J, with 13 bases between. CDR1 and CDR2 from the germline V gene are MRHNA and SNTAGT. The CDR3 has 14 residues. The CDR3 DNA is TGTGCCAGCAGTGAGTTGTTGGGGGCGACTGAAGCTTTCTTT. Residues: CASSELLGATEAFF.

V usage is TRBV21-1 and J usage is TRBJ1-1; the table calls TRBD1, which could not be checked here. TRBV21-1 is marked as a pseudogene. CDR3 length: 18 residues. The CDR3 sequence is CASSKGVHQGPLNTEAFF. CDR3 bases: TGTGCCAGCAGCAAAGGGGTTCACCAGGGCCCCTTGAACACTGAAGCTTTCTTT.

The chain recombines TRBV4-1 with TRBJ2-5, with 8 bases aligning to TRBD2. The junction had 10 bases not matched to a gene; V was cut back by 7 bases and J by 3 bases. The CDR3 totals 15 residues. Germline-derived CDR1 and CDR2 are MGHRA and YSYEKL. The CDR3 loop is CASKKLSGVKETQYF. Written as DNA, the CDR3 is TGCGCCAGCAAAAAGCTTAGCGGGGTCAAAGAGACCCAGTACTTC.

The chain links TRBV6-2 or TRBV6-3 to TRBJ2-1, with 8 bases identical to TRBD2. The germline V gene has CDR1 MNHEY and CDR2 SVGEGT. The V segment lost 0 bases and the J segment 4 bases; nucleotides outside the gene matches: 8. This CDR3 is built from 17 residues. Written as DNA, the CDR3 is TGTGCCAGCAGTTACTCGAGTGTGGCGGGGGGTTACAATGAGCAGTTCTTC. Protein product: CASSYSSVAGGYNEQFF.

The chain employs TRBV6-4 and TRBJ1-1; no definite D call. Germline V lookup: CDR1 MRHNA, CDR2 SNTAGT. Trimming cost V 6 bases and J 0 bases, with 8 bases left between them. The CDR3 extends over 13 amino acids. The CDR3 coding sequence is TGTGCCAGCAGCTATTTTGTGAACACTGAAGCTTTCTTT. Its translation is CASSYFVNTEAFF.

DNA for the CDR3: TGTGCCAGCAGCGAGGGGGCCTCCTACGAGCAGTACTTC. Protein: CASSEGASYEQYF. The chain is built from TRBV5-4 and TRBJ2-7; 7 bases are shared with TRBD1. CDR3 length equals 13 residues. J was trimmed by 0 bases and V by 4 bases; bases with no gene match: 1. The V gene's germline CDR1 is SGHNT and CDR2 YYREEE (reference sequence).